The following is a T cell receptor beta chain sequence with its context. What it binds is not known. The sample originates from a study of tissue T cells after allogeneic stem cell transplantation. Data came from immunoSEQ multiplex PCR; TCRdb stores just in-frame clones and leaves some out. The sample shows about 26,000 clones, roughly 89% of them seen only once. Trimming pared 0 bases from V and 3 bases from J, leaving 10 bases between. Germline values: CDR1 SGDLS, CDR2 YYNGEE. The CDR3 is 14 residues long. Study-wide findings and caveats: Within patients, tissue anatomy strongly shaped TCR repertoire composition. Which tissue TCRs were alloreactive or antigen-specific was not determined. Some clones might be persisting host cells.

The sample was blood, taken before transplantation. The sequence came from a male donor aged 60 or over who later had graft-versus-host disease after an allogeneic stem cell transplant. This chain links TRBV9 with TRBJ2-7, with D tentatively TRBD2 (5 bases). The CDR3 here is CASSVGGAGYEQYF. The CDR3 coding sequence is TGTGCCAGCAGCGTAGGGGGAGCCGGCTACGAGCAGTACTTC.